The T cell receptor beta chain under discussion was sequenced for a study of blood T cell repertoires in COVID-19. Study-wide context: Samples of COVID-19 (acute and convalescent) were obtained from the United States, Italy and Spain. The analysed material was cDNA or gDNA that came from T cells, B-cell-depleted T cells, or PBMCs.

Authors' data handling: Reference gene primer amplification gave nucleated cell count estimates. The table came from immunoSEQ multiplex PCR; TCRdb's copy has only in-frame clones and leaves some out. From that table come the V and J calls and clone size; the DNA was used to work out D and trimming. Among approximately 63,000 clones listed, roughly 90% were seen once. CDR3 length: 14 amino acids. Germline V lookup: CDR1 SGHTA, CDR2 FQGNSA. V was cut by 0 bases and J by 4 bases, with 7 bases left in between. The chain employs TRBV7-2 and TRBJ2-1; D is uncertain. What was sequenced was peripheral blood. The receptor's source is an elderly woman with acute or convalescent COVID-19. The chain's CDR3 is CASSLAPGYNEQFF. The CDR3 coding sequence is TGTGCCAGCAGCTTAGCGCCAGGATACAATGAGCAGTTCTTC. The whole variable domain, remainder taken from reference TRBV7-2 and TRBJ2-1, is GAGVSQSPSNKVTEKGKDVELRCDPISGHTALYWYRQSLGQGLEFLIYFQGNSAPDKSGLPSDRFSAERTGGSVSTLTIQRTQQEDSAVYLCASSLAPGYNEQFFGPGTRLTVL.